The T cell receptor beta chain described here comes from a study of blood T cell repertoires in COVID-19. It was within 2 weeks before study entry that exposed participants met a COVID-19 case. In the study's own analysis: From reference gene primer amplification, estimates of nucleated cell counts were derived. The method was immunoSEQ multiplex PCR; TCRdb's version includes in-frame clones alone and lacks a portion of them. V and J calls and clone size are as listed in that table; D and trimming were resolved from the DNA. Among roughly 250,000 clones, about 90% were seen once, and the ten largest hold 3% to 3.5%. CDR3 size: 15 residues. Germline V gene data show CDR1 as MNHEY and CDR2 as SMNVEV (reference sequence). Trimming cost V 6 bases and J 8 bases, with 20 bases left between them.

The gene calls are TRBV27 and TRBJ1-3, with D tentatively TRBD1 (6 bases). This TCR was sampled from a woman between 40 and 50 years old who had been exposed to COVID-19. Sequenced: PBMCs or T cells enriched from blood (not recorded which). The CDR3 nucleotides read TGTGCCAGCAGACTAAGGGGGAGGGTTGGGGACACCATATATTTT. It codes for CASRLRGRVGDTIYF.